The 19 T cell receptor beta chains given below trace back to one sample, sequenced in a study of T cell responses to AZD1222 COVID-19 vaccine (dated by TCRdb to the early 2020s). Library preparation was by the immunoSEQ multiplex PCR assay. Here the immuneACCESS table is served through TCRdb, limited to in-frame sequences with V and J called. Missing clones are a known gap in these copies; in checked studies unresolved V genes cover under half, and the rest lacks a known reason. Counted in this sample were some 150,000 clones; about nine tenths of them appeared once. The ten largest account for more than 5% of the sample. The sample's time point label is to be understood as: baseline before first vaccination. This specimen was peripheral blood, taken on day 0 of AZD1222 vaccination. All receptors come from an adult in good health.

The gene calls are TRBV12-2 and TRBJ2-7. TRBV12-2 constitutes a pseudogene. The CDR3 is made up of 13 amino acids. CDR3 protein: CASRTRQTYEQYF. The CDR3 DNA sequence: TGTGCAAGTCGCACAAGGCAGACCTACGAGCAGTACTTC.

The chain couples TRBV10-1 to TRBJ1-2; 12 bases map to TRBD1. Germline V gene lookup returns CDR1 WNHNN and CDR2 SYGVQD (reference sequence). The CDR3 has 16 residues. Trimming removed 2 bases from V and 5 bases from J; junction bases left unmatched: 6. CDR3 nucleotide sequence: TGCGCCAGCAGTGAGCCGGGACAGGGGGCGGGGTATGGCTACACCTTC. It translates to CASSEPGQGAGYGYTF.

DNA of the CDR3: TGTGCCAGCAGTTTAGGACAGGGGAAAGGCAAAAACATTCAGTACTTC. It codes for CASSLGQGKGKNIQYF. V and J are TRBV27 and TRBJ2-4; 9 bases line up with TRBD1. Germline-derived CDR1 and CDR2 are MNHEY and SMNVEV (reference sequence). With 2 bases clipped from V and 3 bases from J, the junction kept 5 bases outside the gene matches. This CDR3 region has 16 residues.

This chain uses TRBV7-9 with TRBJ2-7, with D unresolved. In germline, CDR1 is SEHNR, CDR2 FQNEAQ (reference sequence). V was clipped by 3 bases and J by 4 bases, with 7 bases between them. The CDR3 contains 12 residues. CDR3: CASSLSAYEQYF. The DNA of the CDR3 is TGTGCCAGCAGCTTGTCTGCTTACGAGCAGTACTTC.

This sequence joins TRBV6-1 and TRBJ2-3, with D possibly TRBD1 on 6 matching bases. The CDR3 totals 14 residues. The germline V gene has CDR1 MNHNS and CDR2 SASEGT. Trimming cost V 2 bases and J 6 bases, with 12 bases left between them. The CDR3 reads CASSETGSRDTQYF. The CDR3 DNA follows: TGTGCCAGCAGTGAAACAGGGTCTAGGGATACGCAGTATTTT.

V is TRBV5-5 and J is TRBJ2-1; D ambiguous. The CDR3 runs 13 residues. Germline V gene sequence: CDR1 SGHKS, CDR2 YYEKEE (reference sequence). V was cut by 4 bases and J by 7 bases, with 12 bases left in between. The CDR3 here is CASSQRPENEQFF. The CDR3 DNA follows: TGTGCCAGCAGCCAACGGCCCGAAAATGAGCAGTTCTTC.

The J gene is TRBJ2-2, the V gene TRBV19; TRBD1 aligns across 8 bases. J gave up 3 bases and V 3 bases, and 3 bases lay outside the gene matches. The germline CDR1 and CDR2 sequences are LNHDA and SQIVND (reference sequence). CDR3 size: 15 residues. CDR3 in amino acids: CASSIYRGYTGELFF. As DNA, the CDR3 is TGTGCCAGTAGTATCTACAGGGGGTACACCGGGGAGCTGTTTTTT.

The CDR3 bases are TGTGCCAGCAGTCTAGGGAGTTACGAGCAGTACTTC. Encoded protein: CASSLGSYEQYF. V gene TRBV12-3 or TRBV12-4 combines with J gene TRBJ2-7, with a weak D call TRBD2 (5 bases). The V end lost 5 bases, the J end lost 4 bases, and 9 bases lay between the germline ends. This CDR3 is 12 amino acids long.

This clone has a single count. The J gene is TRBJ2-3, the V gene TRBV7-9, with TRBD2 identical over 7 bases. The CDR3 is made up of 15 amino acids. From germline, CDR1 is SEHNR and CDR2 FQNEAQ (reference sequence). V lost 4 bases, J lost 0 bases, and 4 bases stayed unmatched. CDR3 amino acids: CASSSTSTSTDTQYF. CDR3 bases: TGTGCCAGCAGCTCGACTAGCACTAGCACAGATACGCAGTATTTT.

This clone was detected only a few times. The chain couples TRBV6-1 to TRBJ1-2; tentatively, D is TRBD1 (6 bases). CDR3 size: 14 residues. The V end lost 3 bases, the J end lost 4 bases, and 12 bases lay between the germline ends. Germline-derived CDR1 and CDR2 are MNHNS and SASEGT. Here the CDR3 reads CASSDGQSFYGYTF. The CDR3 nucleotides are TGTGCCAGCAGTGACGGACAGTCGTTCTATGGCTACACCTTC.

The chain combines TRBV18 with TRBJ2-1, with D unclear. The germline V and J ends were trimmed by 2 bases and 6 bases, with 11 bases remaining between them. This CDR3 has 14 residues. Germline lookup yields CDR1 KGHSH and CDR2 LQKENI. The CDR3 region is CASSPYVASNEQFF. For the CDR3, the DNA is TGTGCCAGCTCACCATATGTAGCCTCCAATGAGCAGTTCTTC.

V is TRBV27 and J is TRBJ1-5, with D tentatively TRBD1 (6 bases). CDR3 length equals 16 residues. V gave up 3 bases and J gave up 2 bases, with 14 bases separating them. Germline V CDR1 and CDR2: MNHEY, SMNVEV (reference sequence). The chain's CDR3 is CASSLGGPRRNQPQHF. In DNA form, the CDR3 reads TGTGCCAGCAGTTTGGGGGGCCCGAGGCGCAATCAGCCCCAGCATTTT.

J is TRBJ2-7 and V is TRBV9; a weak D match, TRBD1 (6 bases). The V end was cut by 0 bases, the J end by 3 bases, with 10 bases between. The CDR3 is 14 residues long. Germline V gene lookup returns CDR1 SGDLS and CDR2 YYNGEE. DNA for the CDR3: TGTGCCAGCAGCGTAGATCAGGGGCTCTACGAGCAGTACTTC. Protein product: CASSVDQGLYEQYF.

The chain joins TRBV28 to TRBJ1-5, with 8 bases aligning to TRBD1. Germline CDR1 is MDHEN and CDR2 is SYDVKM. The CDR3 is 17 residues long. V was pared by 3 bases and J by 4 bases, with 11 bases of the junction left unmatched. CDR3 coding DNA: TGTGCCAGCAGTTTGGGGGGGGTGACAGGGGATAATCAGCCCCAGCATTTT. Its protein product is CASSLGGVTGDNQPQHF.

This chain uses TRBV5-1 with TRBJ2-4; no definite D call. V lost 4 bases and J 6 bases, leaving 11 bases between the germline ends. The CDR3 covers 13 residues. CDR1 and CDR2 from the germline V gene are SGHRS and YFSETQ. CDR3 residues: CASSTSDRNIQYF. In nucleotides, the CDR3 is TGCGCCAGCAGCACCTCAGACCGAAACATTCAGTACTTC.

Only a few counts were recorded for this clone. Written as DNA, the CDR3 is TGCGCCAGCAGTCAATCGCTTGACAGACAAAACACCATATATTTT. It encodes CASSQSLDRQNTIYF. This chain uses TRBV23-1 with TRBJ1-3; perhaps TRBD1 as D (5 bases). TRBV23-1 is reported as an ORF; its role is uncertain. With 0 bases removed from V and 6 bases from J, the gap between germline ends came to 12 bases. The CDR3 consists of 15 residues.

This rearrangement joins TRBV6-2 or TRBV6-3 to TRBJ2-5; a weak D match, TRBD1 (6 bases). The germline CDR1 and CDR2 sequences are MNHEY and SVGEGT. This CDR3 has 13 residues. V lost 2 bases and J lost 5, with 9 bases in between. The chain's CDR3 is CASSYPGDETQYF. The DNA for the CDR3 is TGTGCCAGCAGTTACCCAGGGGACGAGACCCAGTACTTC.

The CDR3 spells CASRKDRGFGKLFF. DNA for the CDR3: TGTGCCAGTAGAAAGGACAGGGGTTTTGGAAAACTGTTTTTT. This chain uses TRBV19 with TRBJ1-4, with 9 bases that match TRBD1. V shed 6 bases, J shed 10 bases, and the junction held 9 bases outside the gene matches. Germline-derived CDR1 and CDR2 are LNHDA and SQIVND (reference sequence). The CDR3 sequence is 14 residues long.

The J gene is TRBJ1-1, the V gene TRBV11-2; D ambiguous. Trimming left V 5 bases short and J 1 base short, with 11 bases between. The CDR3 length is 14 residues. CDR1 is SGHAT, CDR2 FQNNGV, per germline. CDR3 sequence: CASSESPGNTEAFF. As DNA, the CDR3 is TGTGCCAGCAGCGAATCACCAGGGAACACTGAAGCTTTCTTT. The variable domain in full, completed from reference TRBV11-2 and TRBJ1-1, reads EAGVAQSPRYKIIEKRQSVAFWCNPISGHATLYWYQQILGQGPKLLIQFQNNGVVDDSQLPKDRFSAERLKGVDSTLKIQPAKLEDSAVYLCASSESPGNTEAFFGQGTRLTVV.